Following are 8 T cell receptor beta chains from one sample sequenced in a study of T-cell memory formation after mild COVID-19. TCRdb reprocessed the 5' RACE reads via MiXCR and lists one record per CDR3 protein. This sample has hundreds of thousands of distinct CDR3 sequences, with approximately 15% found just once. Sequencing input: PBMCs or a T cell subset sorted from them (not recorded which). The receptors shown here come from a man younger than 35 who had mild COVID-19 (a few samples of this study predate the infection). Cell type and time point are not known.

The CDR3: CASSLDRPIITTDTQYF. CDR3 DNA sequence: TGTGCCAGCAGCTTAGACCGCCCCATCATAACCACAGATACGCAGTATTTT. The chain links TRBV7-2 to TRBJ2-3; no reliable D call. Germline-derived CDR1 and CDR2 are SGHTA and FQGNSA. This CDR3 region has 17 residues. V lost 1 base and J lost 2, with 16 bases in between.

The CDR3 DNA is TGCGCCAGCAGCCAAGAGCCCAGACTATTCACAGATACGCAGTATTTT. The encoded protein is CASSQEPRLFTDTQYF. The chain carries TRBV4-1 and TRBJ2-3, with D perhaps TRBD2 (5 bases). Trimming took off 0 bases at V and 2 bases at J, with 12 bases between the two ends. This CDR3 spans 16 amino acids. Germline CDR1 and CDR2: MGHRA and YSYEKL.

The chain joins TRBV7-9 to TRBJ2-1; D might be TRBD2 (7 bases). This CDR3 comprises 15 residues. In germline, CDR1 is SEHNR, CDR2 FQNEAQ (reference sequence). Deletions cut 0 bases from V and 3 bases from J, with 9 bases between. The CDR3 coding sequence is TGTGCCAGCAGCTTAGCGCGGGGGCTCTACAATGAGCAGTTCTTC. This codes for CASSLARGLYNEQFF. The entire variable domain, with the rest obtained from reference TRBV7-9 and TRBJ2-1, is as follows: DTGVSQNPRHKITKRGQNVTFRCDPISEHNRLYWYRQTLGQGPEFLTYFQNEAQLEKSRLLSDRFSAERPKGSFSTLEIQRTEQGDSAMYLCASSLARGLYNEQFFGPGTRLTVL.

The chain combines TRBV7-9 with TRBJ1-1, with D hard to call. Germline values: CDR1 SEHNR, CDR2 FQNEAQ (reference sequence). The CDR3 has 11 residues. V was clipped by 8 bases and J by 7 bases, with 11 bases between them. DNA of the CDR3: TGTGCCAGCGGCATCCGACGTGAAGCTTTCTTT. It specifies CASGIRREAFF.

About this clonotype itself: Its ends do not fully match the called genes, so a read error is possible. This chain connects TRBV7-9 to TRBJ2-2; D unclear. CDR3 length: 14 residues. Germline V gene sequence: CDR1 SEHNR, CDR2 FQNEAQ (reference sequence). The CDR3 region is CSSSRVPTGGELFF. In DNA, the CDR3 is TGTTCCAGCAGCCGGGTCCCGACGGGCGGGGAGCTGTTTTTT.

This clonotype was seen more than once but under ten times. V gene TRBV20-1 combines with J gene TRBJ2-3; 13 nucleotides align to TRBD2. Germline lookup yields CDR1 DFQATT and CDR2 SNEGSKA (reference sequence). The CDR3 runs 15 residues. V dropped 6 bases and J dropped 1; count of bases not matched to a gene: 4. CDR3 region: CSASGLAGRTDTQYF. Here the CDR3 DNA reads TGCAGTGCGTCGGGACTAGCGGGGCGCACAGATACGCAGTATTTT.

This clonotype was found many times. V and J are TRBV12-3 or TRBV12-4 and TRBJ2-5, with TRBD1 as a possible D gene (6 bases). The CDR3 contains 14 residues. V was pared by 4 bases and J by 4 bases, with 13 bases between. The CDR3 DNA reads TGTGCCAGCAGTTCTCCAGGGGTCCGAGAGACCCAGTACTTC. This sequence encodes CASSSPGVRETQYF.

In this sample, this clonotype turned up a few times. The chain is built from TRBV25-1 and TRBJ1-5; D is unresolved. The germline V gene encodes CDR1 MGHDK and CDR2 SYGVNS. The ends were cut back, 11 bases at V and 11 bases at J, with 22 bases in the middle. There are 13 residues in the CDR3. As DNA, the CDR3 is TGTGCCGGCTGCCAAGGCGTCATCGCGGCCCAGCATTTT. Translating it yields CAGCQGVIAAQHF.